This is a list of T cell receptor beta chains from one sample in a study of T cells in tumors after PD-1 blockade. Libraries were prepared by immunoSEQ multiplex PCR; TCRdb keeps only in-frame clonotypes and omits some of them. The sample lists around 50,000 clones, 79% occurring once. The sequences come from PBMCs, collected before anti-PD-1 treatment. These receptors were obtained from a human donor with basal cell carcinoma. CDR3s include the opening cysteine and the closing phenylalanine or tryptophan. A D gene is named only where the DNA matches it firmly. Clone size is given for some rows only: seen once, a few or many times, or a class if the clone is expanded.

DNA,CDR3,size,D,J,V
TGCGCCAGCAGTGAGAGTCCCGGGACAGGGCAAGAGACCCAGTACTTC,CASSESPGTGQETQYF,-,TRBD1,TRBJ2-5,TRBV10-1
TGTGCCAGCACCCCCCAGCGGGGGGGTTACAATGAGCAGTTCTTC,CASTPQRGGYNEQFF,-,TRBD2,TRBJ2-1,TRBV7-2
TGTGCCAGCAGTGAGAAATGGGGGGGGCAGAGCACTGAAGCTTTCTTT,CASSEKWGGQSTEAFF,-,-,TRBJ1-1,TRBV6-1
TGTGCCAGCAGCCCGGGACTAGCGGGAGGAAGCGATACGCAGTATTTT,CASSPGLAGGSDTQYF,-,TRBD2,TRBJ2-3,TRBV3-1/TRBV3-2
TGTGCCAGCAGTTTCCCCGGGGGTCCCGAAGCTTTCTTT,CASSFPGGPEAFF,-,-,TRBJ1-1,TRBV28
TGTGCCAGCAGTTTGTTGCCGGGACAGGGCACAGATACGCAGTATTTT,CASSLLPGQGTDTQYF,-,TRBD1,TRBJ2-3,TRBV28
TGTGCCAGCTCACCGGACAGGGGCGGCAATCAGCCCCAGCATTTT,CASSPDRGGNQPQHF,-,TRBD1,TRBJ1-5,TRBV18
TGTGCCAGTAGTGCCGGGACAGCGACCTCTGGAAACACCATATATTTT,CASSAGTATSGNTIYF,-,TRBD1,TRBJ1-3,TRBV19
TGTGCCAGCAGCGACCGAGGGACGATCACCGGGGAGCTGTTTTTT,CASSDRGTITGELFF,-,-,TRBJ2-2,TRBV9
TGTGCCAGCAGTTACTCCGGGACAGGGGGGTACGAGCAGTACTTC,CASSYSGTGGYEQYF,-,TRBD1,TRBJ2-7,TRBV6-5
TGTGCCAGCAGCACTGGGACAGCCAATGGCTACACCTTC,CASSTGTANGYTF,-,TRBD1,TRBJ1-2,TRBV7-9
TGTGCCAGCAGCGTAGGCCCAGTTAATGAGCAGTTCTTC,CASSVGPVNEQFF,-,-,TRBJ2-1,TRBV9
TGTGCCACCAGTGATTTTGGCACAGATACGCAGTATTTT,CATSDFGTDTQYF,-,-,TRBJ2-3,TRBV24-1
TGTGCCAGCACCCCTCGTAGCGGGGGACACTACGAGCAGTACTTC,CASTPRSGGHYEQYF,once,TRBD2,TRBJ2-7,TRBV2
TGTGCCAGCTGGACGAGTAAAGGGACTGAAGCTTTCTTT,CASWTSKGTEAFF,once,-,TRBJ1-1,TRBV6-5
TGTGCCAGCAGCACTCAGGGGGCGAGCACTGAAGCTTTCTTT,CASSTQGASTEAFF,-,TRBD1,TRBJ1-1,TRBV7-9
TGTGCCAGCAGCCGCAGCGGAACACTATGGGATGAGCAGTTCTTC,CASSRSGTLWDEQFF,-,-,TRBJ2-1,TRBV7-9
TGTGCCAGCAGCCAAGGGGGGTATGGCTACACCTTC,CASSQGGYGYTF,few,-,TRBJ1-2,TRBV14
TGTGCCAGCAGCCCTGGACAGGGCCAAGCTGTGAACACTGAAGCTTTCTTT,CASSPGQGQAVNTEAFF,few,TRBD1,TRBJ1-1,TRBV25-1
TGTGCCAGCAGTGAGATGACTGACACCTACGAGCAGTACTTC,CASSEMTDTYEQYF,few,-,TRBJ2-7,TRBV7-9
TGTGCCAGCAGCCAGGGACAGGGGGCCCTAGGATTCTCTGGAAACACCATATATTTT,CASSQGQGALGFSGNTIYF,-,TRBD1,TRBJ1-3,TRBV3-1/TRBV3-2
TGTGCCAGCAGCGTAGTTCCGGATACTTTTGGCTACACCTTC,CASSVVPDTFGYTF,-,-,TRBJ1-2,TRBV9
TGTGCCAGCACCCCCCCAGGGGGCGGATATGGCTACACCTTC,CASTPPGGGYGYTF,-,TRBD1,TRBJ1-2,TRBV28
TGTGCCAGCAGCCTGAAGGGTACCACTGAAGCTTTCTTT,CASSLKGTTEAFF,-,-,TRBJ1-1,TRBV5-4
TGTGCCAGCAACGGAGGACAGGGCCGACCCTATGGCTACACCTTC,CASNGGQGRPYGYTF,-,TRBD1,TRBJ1-2,TRBV2
TGTGCCAGCAGTCCTCTGACCCGGACGTCCACTGAAGCTTTCTTT,CASSPLTRTSTEAFF,-,-,TRBJ1-1,TRBV6-5
TGTGCCACCGAGCCGGGACAGCTAAACACTGAAGCTTTCTTT,CATEPGQLNTEAFF,-,TRBD1,TRBJ1-1,TRBV7-9
TGCGCCAGCAGCTCGAACAAGGAGCAGTACTTC,CASSSNKEQYF,-,-,TRBJ2-7,TRBV5-1
TGTGCCAGCAGCTTAGTGCAGGGCGGTCGTGGCTACACCTTC,CASSLVQGGRGYTF,-,-,TRBJ1-2,TRBV7-9
TGTGCCAGTAGTAGGGACAGGGCGAACACCGGGGAGCTGTTTTTT,CASSRDRANTGELFF,few,TRBD1,TRBJ2-2,TRBV19
TGTGCCAGCAGTCACGCATTCCGGACAGGAATCTCCTACGAGCAGTACTTC,CASSHAFRTGISYEQYF,-,TRBD1,TRBJ2-7,TRBV27
TGTGCCAGCTCCTGGGAGGGGTCGCACGAGCAGTACTTC,CASSWEGSHEQYF,-,TRBD2,TRBJ2-7,TRBV27